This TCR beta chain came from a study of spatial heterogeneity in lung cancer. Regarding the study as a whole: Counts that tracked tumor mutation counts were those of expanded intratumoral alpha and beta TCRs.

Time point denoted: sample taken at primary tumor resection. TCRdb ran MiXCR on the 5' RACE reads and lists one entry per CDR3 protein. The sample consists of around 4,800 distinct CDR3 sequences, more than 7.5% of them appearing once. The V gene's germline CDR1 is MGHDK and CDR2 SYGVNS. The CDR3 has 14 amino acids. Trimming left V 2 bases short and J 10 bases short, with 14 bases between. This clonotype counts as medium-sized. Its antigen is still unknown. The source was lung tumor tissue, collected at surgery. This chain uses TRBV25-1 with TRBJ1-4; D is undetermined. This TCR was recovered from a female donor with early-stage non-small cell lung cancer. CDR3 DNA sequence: TGTGCCAGCAGTGAACCGCACCGGTACGGAAAACTGTTTTTT. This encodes CASSEPHRYGKLFF.